This T cell receptor (beta chain) was found in a study of T cell responses to AZD1222 COVID-19 vaccine. Study-wide results and caveats: Only after the peak T cell response were repertoires sampled. Of spike-specific TCRs, nearly half reportedly target regions left unmutated in variants. At 160-218 and 743-854, vaccine-associated CD4 TCRs were dominant, and they spanned spike. The donor group comprised mostly white British people and more females; the analysis possibly underestimated clonal diversity.

Generated by immunoSEQ multiplex PCR, the TCRdb table keeps only in-frame clones and is missing some. The sample comprises roughly 200,000 clones, approximately 92% of which are singletons, and under 1.1% rests with the top ten. With regard to this clone: Its antigen is unknown.

The CDR3 extends over 16 amino acids. V lost 2 bases, J lost 7 bases, and 9 bases stayed unmatched. Germline assignment: CDR1 SGHTA and CDR2 FQGNSA. The TCR comes from an adult who received the MenACWY meningococcal vaccine as a control. V usage is TRBV7-2 and J usage is TRBJ2-1; 9 nucleotides match TRBD2. Sequencing used peripheral blood, obtained 28 days after the second dose of the MenACWY control vaccine. The CDR3: CASSLLGGGASNEQFF. The CDR3 coding sequence is TGTGCCAGCAGCTTACTGGGCGGGGGGGCCTCAAATGAGCAGTTCTTC.